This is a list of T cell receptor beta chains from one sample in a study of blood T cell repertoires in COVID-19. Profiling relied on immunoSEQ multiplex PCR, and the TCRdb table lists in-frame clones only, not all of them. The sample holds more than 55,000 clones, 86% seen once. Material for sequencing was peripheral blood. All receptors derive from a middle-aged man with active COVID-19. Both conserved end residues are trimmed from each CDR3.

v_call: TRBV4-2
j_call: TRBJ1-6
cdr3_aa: ASSHPGQGISPLH

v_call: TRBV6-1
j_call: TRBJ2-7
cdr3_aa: ASSEDGQGAYEQY

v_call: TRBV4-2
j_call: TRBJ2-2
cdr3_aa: ASKKTGGGNTGELF

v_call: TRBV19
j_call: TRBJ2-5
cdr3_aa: AGRTGTTQETQY

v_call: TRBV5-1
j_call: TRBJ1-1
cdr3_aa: ASSSGDTLNTEAF

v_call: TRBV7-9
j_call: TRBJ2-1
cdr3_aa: ASSLRDRVGNEQF

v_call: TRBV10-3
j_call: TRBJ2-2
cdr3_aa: AISGLAPNTGELF

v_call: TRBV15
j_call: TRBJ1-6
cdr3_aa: ATSGRANSPLH

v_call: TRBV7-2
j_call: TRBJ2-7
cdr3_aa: ASSRTSGSSYEQY

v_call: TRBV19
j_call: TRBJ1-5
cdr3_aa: ASTPNPIESNQPQH

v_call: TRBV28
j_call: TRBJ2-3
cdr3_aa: ASSPDSFPDTQY

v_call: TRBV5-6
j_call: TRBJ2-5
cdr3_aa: ASSWTGPGAQY

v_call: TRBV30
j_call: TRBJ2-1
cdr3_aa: AGGVNEQF

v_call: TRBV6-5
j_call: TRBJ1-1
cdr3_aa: ASGRDREYEAF

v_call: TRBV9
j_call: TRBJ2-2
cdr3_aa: ASSPPGSIASGELF

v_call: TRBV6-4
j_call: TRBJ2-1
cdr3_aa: ASSRDRGNYEQF

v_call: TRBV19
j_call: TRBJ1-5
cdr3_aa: ASRSGKGSNQPQH

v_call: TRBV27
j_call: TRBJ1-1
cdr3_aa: ASSSLDRGLVTEAF

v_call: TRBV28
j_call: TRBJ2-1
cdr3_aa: ASSLLQGAVGKF

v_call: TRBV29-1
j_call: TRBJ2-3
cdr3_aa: SVAAGTDTQY

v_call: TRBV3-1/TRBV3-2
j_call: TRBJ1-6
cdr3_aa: ASSHGQGQSPLH

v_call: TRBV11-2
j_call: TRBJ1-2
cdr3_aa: ASSSLLGQNYGYT

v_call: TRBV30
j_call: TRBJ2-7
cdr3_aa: AAGQGATYEQY

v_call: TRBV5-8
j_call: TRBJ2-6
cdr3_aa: ASSSGISGANVLT

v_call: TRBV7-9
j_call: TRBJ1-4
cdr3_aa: ASSLGLGVTNEKLF

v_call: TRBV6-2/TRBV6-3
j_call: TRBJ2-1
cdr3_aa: ASSYAAPYNEQF

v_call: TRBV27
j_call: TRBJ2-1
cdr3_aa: ASSYRGGRHEQF

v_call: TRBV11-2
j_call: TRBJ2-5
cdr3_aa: ASRVLGQGVSETQY

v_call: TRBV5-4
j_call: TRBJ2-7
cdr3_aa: ASSFQGNYEQY

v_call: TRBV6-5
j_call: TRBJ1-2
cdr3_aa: ASSYSTDNYGYT

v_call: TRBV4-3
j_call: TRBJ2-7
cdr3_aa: ASSQDRLANSYEQY

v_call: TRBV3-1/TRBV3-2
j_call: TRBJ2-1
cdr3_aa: ASSQVRDRAYNEQF

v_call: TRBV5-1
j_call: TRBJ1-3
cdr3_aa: ASSSMGQAGNTIY

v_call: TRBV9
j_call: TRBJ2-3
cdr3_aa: ASSAGATDTQY

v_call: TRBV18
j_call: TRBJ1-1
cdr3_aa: ASSPIITTGGGPEAF

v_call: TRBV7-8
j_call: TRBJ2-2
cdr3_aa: ASSLGTRQGATTGELF

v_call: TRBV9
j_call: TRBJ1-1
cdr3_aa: ASSVFETGVSNTEAF

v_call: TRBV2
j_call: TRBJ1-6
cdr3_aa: ASSVTPLH

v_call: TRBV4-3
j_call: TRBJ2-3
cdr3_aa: ASSQESARIDTQY

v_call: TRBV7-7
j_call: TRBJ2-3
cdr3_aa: ASSRQSTDTQY

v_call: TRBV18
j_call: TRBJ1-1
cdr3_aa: ASSPRDRDTEAF

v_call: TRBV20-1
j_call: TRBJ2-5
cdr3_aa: SANEARDLWETQY

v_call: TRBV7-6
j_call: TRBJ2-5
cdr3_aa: ASRTSGGPQETQY

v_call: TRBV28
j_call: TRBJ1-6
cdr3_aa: ASSSRTVISPLH

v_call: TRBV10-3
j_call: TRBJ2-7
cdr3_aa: AIGLQEGYEQY

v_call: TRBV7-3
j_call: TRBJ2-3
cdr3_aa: ASSPQLGQPRTDTQY

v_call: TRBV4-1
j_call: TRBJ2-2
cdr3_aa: ASSPAGGGRTGELF

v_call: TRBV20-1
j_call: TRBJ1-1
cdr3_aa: SANREQAF

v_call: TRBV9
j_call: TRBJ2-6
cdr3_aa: ASSAAGAGGANVLT

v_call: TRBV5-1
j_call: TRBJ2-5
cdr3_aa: ASSLAGNVGETQY

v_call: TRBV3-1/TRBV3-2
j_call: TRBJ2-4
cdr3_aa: ASSQTRTLAKNIQY

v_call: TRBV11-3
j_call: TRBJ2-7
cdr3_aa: ASSPVPQGQSYEQY

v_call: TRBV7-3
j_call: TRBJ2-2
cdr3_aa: ASSLGIAGAGTGELF

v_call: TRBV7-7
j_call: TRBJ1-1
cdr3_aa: ASSPVVGRGPGNTEAF